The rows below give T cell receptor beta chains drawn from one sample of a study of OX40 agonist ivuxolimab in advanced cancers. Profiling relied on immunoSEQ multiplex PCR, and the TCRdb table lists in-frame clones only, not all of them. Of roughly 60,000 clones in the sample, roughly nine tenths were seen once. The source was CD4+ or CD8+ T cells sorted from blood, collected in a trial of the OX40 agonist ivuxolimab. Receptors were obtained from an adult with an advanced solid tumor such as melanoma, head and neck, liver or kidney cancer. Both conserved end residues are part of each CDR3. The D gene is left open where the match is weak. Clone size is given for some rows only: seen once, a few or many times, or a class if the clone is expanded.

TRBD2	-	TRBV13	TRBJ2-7	CASSPPSGRAREQYF	TGTGCCAGCAGCCCGCCGAGCGGGAGGGCCAGGGAGCAGTACTTC
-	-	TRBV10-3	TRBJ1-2	CAIGDDLGSYTF	TGTGCCATCGGAGACGATCTTGGGAGCTACACCTTC
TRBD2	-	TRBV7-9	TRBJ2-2	CASSFYSGSANTGELFF	TGTGCCAGCAGCTTTTATAGCGGGAGTGCGAACACCGGGGAGCTGTTTTTT
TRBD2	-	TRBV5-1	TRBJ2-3	CASSGTSGTDTQYF	TGCGCCAGCAGCGGGACTAGCGGCACAGATACGCAGTATTTT
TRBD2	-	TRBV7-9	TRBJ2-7	CASAPPGLATPEQYF	TGTGCCAGCGCTCCCCCCGGACTAGCGACTCCCGAGCAGTACTTC
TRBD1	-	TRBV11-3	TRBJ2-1	CASSLGTVGYNEQFF	TGTGCCAGCAGCCTCGGGACAGTGGGGTACAATGAGCAGTTCTTC
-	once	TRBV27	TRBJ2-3	CASSRSTDTQYF	TGTGCCAGCAGTAGAAGCACAGATACGCAGTATTTT
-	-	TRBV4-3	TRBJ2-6	CASSPRDNGANVLTF	TGCGCCAGCAGCCCCCGGGACAATGGGGCCAACGTCCTGACTTTC
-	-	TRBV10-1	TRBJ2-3	CASSDDFDYPQTDTQYF	TGCGCCAGCAGTGATGACTTCGACTATCCCCAGACAGATACGCAGTATTTT
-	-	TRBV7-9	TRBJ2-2	CASSRDFNTGELFF	TGTGCCAGCAGCCGGGACTTTAACACCGGGGAGCTGTTTTTT
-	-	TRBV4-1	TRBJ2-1	CASSQEEYQGSYNEQFF	TGCGCCAGCAGCCAAGAGGAATATCAAGGGTCCTACAATGAGCAGTTCTTC
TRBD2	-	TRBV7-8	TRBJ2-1	CASSNPTSGIHNEQFF	TGTGCCAGCAGCAACCCGACTAGCGGGATCCACAATGAGCAGTTCTTC